This TCR beta chain stems from a study of blood T cell repertoires in COVID-19. Study information: Both acute and convalescent COVID-19 samples were obtained from the United States, Italy and Spain. Sample material is recorded as cDNA or gDNA derived from T cells, B-cell-depleted T cells, or PBMCs.

As originally analysed: Reference gene primer amplification gave estimated nucleated cell counts. TCRdb keeps only in-frame clones here, not all; method: immunoSEQ multiplex PCR. That table is the source of V, J and clone size, and D and trimming were worked out from the DNA. Among under 100,000 clones listed, 80% to 90% were seen once. V shed 5 bases and J shed 0 bases, with 14 bases lying between them. This CDR3 region has 15 residues. Germline V gives CDR1 SGHTS, CDR2 YDEGEE. Specimen: peripheral blood. This chain links TRBV5-8 with TRBJ1-1; D possibly corresponds to TRBD1 (6 bases). This TCR was sampled from a human donor in a cohort sampled during active COVID-19. CDR3 nucleotides: TGTGCCAGCAGGTACCGACAGGCCATGAACACTGAAGCTTTCTTT. It is translated as CASRYRQAMNTEAFF.